These 13 T cell receptor beta chains were sequenced from one sample in a study of cytomegalovirus exposure and HLA in healthy donors. Primers included in the PCR were 60 Vbeta and 13 Jbeta primers. Clones were sequenced by immunoSEQ multiplex PCR, and TCRdb holds only the in-frame ones, with some missing. Of tens of thousands of clones listed, 60% to 80% are singletons. The material sequenced was PBMCs. The receptors were sampled from a woman aged 40 to 50 in good health and CMV-seropositive.

This clone was detected once. The chain has TRBV2 and TRBJ2-7; the D is unclear. V was shortened by 5 bases and J by 7 bases, with 15 bases between the two germline ends. CDR1 SNHLY and CDR2 FYNNEI come from the germline V gene. The CDR3 extends over 13 amino acids. Here the CDR3 reads CASSQLESVEQYF. CDR3 bases: TGTGCCAGCAGTCAACTCGAAAGCGTAGAGCAGTACTTC.

The rearrangement joins TRBV5-8 to TRBJ2-5, with D maybe TRBD2 (6 bases). Per the germline V gene, CDR1 is SGHTS and CDR2 is YDEGEE. The CDR3 sequence is 13 residues long. V lost 1 base, J lost 7 bases, and 11 bases lay in between. Written as DNA, the CDR3 is TGTGCCAGCAGCTTGTTGGGGGGTCGGACCCAGTACTTC. Translating gives CASSLLGGRTQYF.

This chain connects TRBV6-1 to TRBJ2-1; D perhaps matches TRBD2 (7 bases). The CDR3 is made up of 13 amino acids. Germline V gives CDR1 MNHNS, CDR2 SASEGT. V dropped 7 bases and J dropped 4 bases, with 11 bases sitting between them. CDR3 loop: CASTGGVYNEQFF. The CDR3 DNA follows: TGTGCCAGCACGGGGGGCGTATACAATGAGCAGTTCTTC.

This clone was observed a few times. The chain recombines TRBV7-9 with TRBJ2-7; D may be TRBD2 (5 bases). CDR1 SEHNR and CDR2 FQNEAQ come from the germline V gene (reference sequence). The CDR3 loop spans 12 amino acids. V shed 1 base and J shed 7 bases, with 8 bases lying between them. The CDR3 here is CASSLGGLEQYF. For the CDR3, the DNA is TGTGCCAGCAGCTTAGGAGGGCTTGAGCAGTACTTC.

This clone was recorded a few times. V and J are TRBV13 and TRBJ2-3; 13 bases line up with TRBD2. J lost 2 bases, V lost 5 bases, and 7 bases had no gene match. The CDR3 spans 17 residues. Germline assignment: CDR1 PRHDT and CDR2 FYEKMQ (reference sequence). The CDR3 reads CASSPWTSGGLTDTQYF. DNA of the CDR3: TGTGCCAGCAGCCCCTGGACTAGCGGGGGACTCACAGATACGCAGTATTTT.

V and J are TRBV5-6 and TRBJ1-1; D is undetermined. Germline CDR1 is SGHDT and CDR2 is YYEEEE. Trimming removed 2 bases at V and 4 bases at J, with 9 bases between. There are 13 residues in the CDR3. CDR3 protein: CASSLMRSTEAFF. As DNA, the CDR3 is TGTGCCAGCAGCTTAATGCGGAGCACTGAAGCTTTCTTT.

The chain combines TRBV15 with TRBJ2-7; D gene unclear. The CDR3 is 14 residues long. The V gene lost 0 bases and the J gene lost 1 base, with 7 bases spanning the gap. Germline loops: CDR1 LNHNV, CDR2 YYDKDF (reference sequence). CDR3 region: CATSRDRRSYEQYF. DNA of the CDR3: TGTGCCACCAGCAGAGACCGCCGGTCCTACGAGCAGTACTTC.

V and J are TRBV18 and TRBJ1-1; no reliable D call. The CDR3 length is 12 residues. Looked up from germline, CDR1 is KGHSH and CDR2 is LQKENI. Trimming left V 2 bases short and J 7 bases short, with 8 bases between. CDR3 coding DNA: TGTGCCAGCTCACCAAGGGCGGGTGAAGCTTTCTTT. It yields the protein CASSPRAGEAFF.

The chain links TRBV6-4 to TRBJ2-7; TRBD2 might be the D (6 bases). Germline V gene lookup returns CDR1 MRHNA and CDR2 SNTAGT. The CDR3 totals 12 residues. The V and J ends lost 6 bases and 4 bases respectively, with 10 bases between them. The CDR3: CASRAGRYEQYF. For the CDR3, the DNA is TGTGCCAGCAGGGCAGGGAGGTACGAGCAGTACTTC.

The chain is built from TRBV27 and TRBJ1-6, with 7 bases matching TRBD1. The CDR3 totals 13 residues. Losses at the gene ends were 10 bases for V and 7 bases for J; bases not matched to a gene: 7. The germline CDR1 and CDR2 sequences are MNHEY and SMNVEV (reference sequence). CDR3 sequence: CATSRDRNSPLHF. DNA for the CDR3: TGTGCCACCTCCCGGGACAGAAATTCACCCCTCCACTTT.

V gene TRBV5-1 combines with J gene TRBJ2-7, with a weak D call TRBD1 (5 bases). The germline gives CDR1 SGHRS, CDR2 YFSETQ. V was clipped by 0 bases and J by 6 bases, with 25 bases between them. This CDR3 region has 18 residues. The CDR3 protein is CASSLAPPTQAFLGEQYF. Written as DNA, the CDR3 is TGCGCCAGCAGCTTGGCCCCCCCAACACAGGCTTTCCTGGGCGAGCAGTACTTC.

The chain recombines TRBV5-1 with TRBJ2-1; weak D call: TRBD2 (6 bases). CDR3 size: 15 residues. With 7 bases removed from V and 4 bases from J, the gap between germline ends came to 18 bases. Per germline, CDR1 SGHRS and CDR2 YFSETQ. CDR3 DNA: TGCGCCAGCCGTGTCGGCGGGGAGCCTTACAATGAGCAGTTCTTC. Translation gives CASRVGGEPYNEQFF.

The rearrangement links TRBV7-3 to TRBJ1-1, with TRBD1 matching over 7 bases. Per the germline V gene, CDR1 is SGHTA and CDR2 is FQGTGA. V was pared by 5 bases and J by 0 bases, with 6 bases of the junction left unmatched. CDR3 size: 15 residues. This CDR3 is CASSTGTALNTEAFF. The CDR3, as DNA: TGTGCCAGCAGCACCGGGACAGCTTTGAACACTGAAGCTTTCTTT.